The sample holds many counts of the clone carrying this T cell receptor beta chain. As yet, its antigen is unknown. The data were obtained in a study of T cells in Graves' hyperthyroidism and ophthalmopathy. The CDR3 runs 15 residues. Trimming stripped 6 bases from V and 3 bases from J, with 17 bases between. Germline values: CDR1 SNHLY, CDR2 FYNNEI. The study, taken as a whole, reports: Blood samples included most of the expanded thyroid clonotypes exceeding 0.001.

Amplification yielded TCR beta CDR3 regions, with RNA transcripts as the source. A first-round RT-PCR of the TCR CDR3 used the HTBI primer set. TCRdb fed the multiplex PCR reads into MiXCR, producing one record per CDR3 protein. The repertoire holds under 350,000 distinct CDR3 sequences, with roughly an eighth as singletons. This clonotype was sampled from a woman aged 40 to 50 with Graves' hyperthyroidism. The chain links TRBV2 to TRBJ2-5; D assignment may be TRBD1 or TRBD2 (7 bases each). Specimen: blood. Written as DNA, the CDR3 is TGTGCCAGCAGGAGGGACGCAGGGGGGGAAGAGACCCAGTACTTC. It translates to CASRRDAGGEETQYF.